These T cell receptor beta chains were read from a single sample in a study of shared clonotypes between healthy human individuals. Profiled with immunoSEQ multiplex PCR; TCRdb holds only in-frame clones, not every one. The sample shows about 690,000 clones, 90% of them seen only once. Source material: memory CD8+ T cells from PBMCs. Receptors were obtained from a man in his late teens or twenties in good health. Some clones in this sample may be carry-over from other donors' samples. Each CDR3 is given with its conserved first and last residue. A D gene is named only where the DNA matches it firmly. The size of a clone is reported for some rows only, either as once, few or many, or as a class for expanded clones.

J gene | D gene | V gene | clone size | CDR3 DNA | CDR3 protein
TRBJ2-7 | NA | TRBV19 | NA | TGTGCCAGTAGGGTATCGTATAGGGAGGGGGTCTACGAGCAGTACTTC | CASRVSYREGVYEQYF
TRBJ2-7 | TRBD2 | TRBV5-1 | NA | TGCGCCAGCAGTTTATACGGTGGGACTAGCGTCCCTCGGGGCTACGAGCAGTACTTC | CASSLYGGTSVPRGYEQYF
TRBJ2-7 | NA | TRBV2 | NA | TGTGCCAGCACTGTAAGGGACAAACGTCTTTACGAGCAGTACTTC | CASTVRDKRLYEQYF
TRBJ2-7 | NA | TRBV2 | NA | TGTGCCAACCTCCGGGACAACTCCTACGAGCAGTACTTC | CANLRDNSYEQYF
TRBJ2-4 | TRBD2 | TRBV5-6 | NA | TGTGCCAGCAGCTTGGGACTAGCGGGAGGGCCTCGGGGGCAAAACATTCAGTACTTC | CASSLGLAGGPRGQNIQYF
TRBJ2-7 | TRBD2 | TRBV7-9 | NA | TGTGCCAGCAGCCCGGCGGGAGGGCCTGGCGAGCAGTACTTC | CASSPAGGPGEQYF
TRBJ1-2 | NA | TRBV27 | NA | TGTGCCAGCTCCTATGCGGGGCTGAATGGCTACACCTTC | CASSYAGLNGYTF
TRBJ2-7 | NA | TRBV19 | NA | TGTGCCAGTAGTCCCGTTGCAGGGGTCTCCTACGAGCAGTACTTC | CASSPVAGVSYEQYF
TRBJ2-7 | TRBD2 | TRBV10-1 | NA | TGCGCCAGCAGTGAGTCGACTCGCGGGAGTTACGAGCAGTACTTC | CASSESTRGSYEQYF
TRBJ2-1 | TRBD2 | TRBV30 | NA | TGTGCCTGTTTAGCGGGTGTGGGTTACAATGAGCAGTTCTTC | CACLAGVGYNEQFF
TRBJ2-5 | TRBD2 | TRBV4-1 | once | TGCGCCAGCAGCCCCCTTCGGACTAGCGGGCAAGAGACCCAGTACTTC | CASSPLRTSGQETQYF
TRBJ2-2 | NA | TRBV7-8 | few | TGTGCCAGCAGCTGGCAGCCTGAATCAGCGAACACCGGGGAGCTGTTTTTT | CASSWQPESANTGELFF
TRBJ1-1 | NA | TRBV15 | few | TGTGCCACCAGCAGCAGGGGGAACACTGAAGCTTTCTTT | CATSSRGNTEAFF
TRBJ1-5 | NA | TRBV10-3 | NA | TGTGAAAGCGGGAATCAGCCCCAGCATTTT | CESGNQPQHF
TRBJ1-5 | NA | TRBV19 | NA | TGTGCCAGTAGTGAGGGGTATGGCAATCAGCCCCAGCATTTT | CASSEGYGNQPQHF
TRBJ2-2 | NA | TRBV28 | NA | TGTGCCAGCGGCCTGGAGGGCGCGGCGAACACCGGGGAGCTGTTTTTT | CASGLEGAANTGELFF
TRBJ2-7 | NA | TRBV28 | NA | TGTGCCAGCAGTTCTCCGGTGGGAAGCTCCTACGAGCAGTACTTC | CASSSPVGSSYEQYF
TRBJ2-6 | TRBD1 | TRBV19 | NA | TGTGCCAGTAGTATGGGGACAGGCCCCAGCTCTGGGGCCAACGTCCTGACTTTC | CASSMGTGPSSGANVLTF
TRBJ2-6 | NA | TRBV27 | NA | TGTGCCAGCAGTTTAACCGGTGTGTCTGGGGCCAACGTCCTGACTTTC | CASSLTGVSGANVLTF
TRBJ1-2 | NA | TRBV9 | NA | TGTGCCAGCAGCGTAGGTAGGGTAGTAACGGGCGGCTACACCTTC | CASSVGRVVTGGYTF
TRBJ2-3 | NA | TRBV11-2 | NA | TGTGCCAGCAGCGACGCCGGGACCGAATTGACAGATACGCAGTATTTT | CASSDAGTELTDTQYF
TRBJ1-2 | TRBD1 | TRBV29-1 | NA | TGCAGCGCGGACAGGGGGGACTATGGCTACACCTTC | CSADRGDYGYTF
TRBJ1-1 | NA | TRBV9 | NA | TGTGCCAGCAGCGTAATCCCCAACACTGAAGCTTTCTTT | CASSVIPNTEAFF
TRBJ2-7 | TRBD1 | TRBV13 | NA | TGTGCCAGCAGCCACAACGAGGGGACAGGGGTCCACGAGCAGTACTTC | CASSHNEGTGVHEQYF